These T cell receptor beta chains were read from a single sample in a study of blood T cell repertoires in COVID-19. Data came from immunoSEQ multiplex PCR; TCRdb stores just in-frame clones and leaves some out. The repertoire holds roughly 230,000 clones, with 83% as singletons. The specimen was peripheral blood. These receptors all stem from a woman in her forties or fifties with acute or convalescent COVID-19. Both conserved end residues are part of each CDR3. A D gene is named only where the DNA matches it firmly. Clone size is stated in some rows and not others, as once, few, many or a class when expanded.

clone_size j_call v_call d_call cdr3_nt cdr3_aa
once TRBJ2-2 TRBV19 . TGTGCCAGTAGTATGTCGTTGGCGGGCACCGGGGAGCTGTTTTTT CASSMSLAGTGELFF
. TRBJ1-2 TRBV28 . TGTGCCAGTCTTGGGGCGGGGTATGGCTACACCTTC CASLGAGYGYTF
. TRBJ2-2 TRBV7-2 TRBD2 TGTGCCAGCAGCCCACGACTAGGGGAGGGCGGGGAGCTGTTTTTT CASSPRLGEGGELFF
. TRBJ1-1 TRBV4-1 . TGCGCCAGCAGCCAAGATACAGACACTGAAGCTTTCTTT CASSQDTDTEAFF
. TRBJ1-2 TRBV14 . TGTGCCAGCAGCCAAGATCGGGGTGTCGGTCTGGCTTACACCTTC CASSQDRGVGLAYTF
once TRBJ2-7 TRBV7-9 . TGTGCCAGCAGCCTCGCTGGGGGCCCCAGGGACTTC CASSLAGGPRDF
. TRBJ2-7 TRBV6-5 TRBD2 TGTGCCAGCAGCCGGGGGGGAGCCGTCTCCTACGAGCAGTACTTC CASSRGGAVSYEQYF
. TRBJ1-2 TRBV6-5 TRBD1 TGTGCCAGCAGACAAACAGGGGCCTATGGCTACACCTTC CASRQTGAYGYTF
once TRBJ2-7 TRBV28 . TGTGCCAGCAGTTCGCCGAACTGGTCCTACGAGCAGTACTTC CASSSPNWSYEQYF
. TRBJ2-7 TRBV5-6 TRBD1 TGTGCCAGCAGCTATCCAGGGGGCCTCGAGCAGTACTTC CASSYPGGLEQYF
. TRBJ2-5 TRBV6-2/TRBV6-3 . TGTGCCAGCAGTTCCCGGCCTAGGACATCCCAAGGGGAGACCCAGTACTTC CASSSRPRTSQGETQYF
. TRBJ2-7 TRBV6-5 . TGTGCCAGCAGATTCAACCCAGGGACCTACGAGCAGTACTTC CASRFNPGTYEQYF
. TRBJ2-1 TRBV6-6 . TGTGCCAGCAGTCACACCACAGGGTTGGGTAAGAATGAGCAGTTCTTC CASSHTTGLGKNEQFF
. TRBJ1-6 TRBV18 TRBD1 TGTGCCAGCTCACTGACAGGGGGAAATTCACCCCTCCACTTT CASSLTGGNSPLHF
. TRBJ1-2 TRBV18 TRBD1 TGTGCCAGCTCATCGTCCGGACAGGGGCCTAGTGGCTACACCTTC CASSSSGQGPSGYTF
. TRBJ1-2 TRBV28 . TGTGCCAGCAGTTTAATCGCAGGGGTCTATGGCTACACCTTC CASSLIAGVYGYTF
. TRBJ2-5 TRBV7-2 TRBD2 TGTGCCAGCAGCCCCAGCGGGGGGGCTTGGGAGACCCAGTACTTC CASSPSGGAWETQYF
. TRBJ1-5 TRBV28 TRBD1 TGTGCCAGCAACACGGGACAGGGGCTTCAGCCCCAGCATTTT CASNTGQGLQPQHF
few TRBJ1-6 TRBV20-1 . TGCAGTGCTAGTTTGGGTCAGGGTGATTCACCCCTCCACTTT CSASLGQGDSPLHF
. TRBJ1-2 TRBV10-3 . TGTGCCATCAGTGAGAGCAGGGACTATGGCTACACCTTC CAISESRDYGYTF
once TRBJ2-2 TRBV5-4 . TGTGCCAGCAGCCCAGATGTGGGGGGGGCTCGCACCGGGGAGCTGTTTTTT CASSPDVGGARTGELFF
. TRBJ1-5 TRBV5-6 . TGTGCCAGCAGCTCAGGGCGAAACAGGGCTCAGCCCCAGCATTTT CASSSGRNRAQPQHF
. TRBJ2-1 TRBV19 . TGTGCCAGTAGTATTGGTAGTGCCTTATACAATGAGCAGTTCTTC CASSIGSALYNEQFF
. TRBJ2-5 TRBV19 TRBD2 TGTGCCGCCGGGGGGGCCGCGGGGGAGACCCAGTACTTC CAAGGAAGETQYF
. TRBJ2-6 TRBV2 . TGTGCCAGCAGTGGCGGCTCTGGGGCCAACGTCCTGACTTTC CASSGGSGANVLTF
. TRBJ2-2 TRBV7-9 TRBD1 TGTGCCAGCAGCTTAGGCAGGGGGCTGCTCGCCGGGGAGCTGTTTTTT CASSLGRGLLAGELFF
. TRBJ2-4 TRBV29-1 . TGCAGCGCCCGTCCGAGTGGAGACATTCAGTACTTC CSARPSGDIQYF
. TRBJ2-2 TRBV3-1/TRBV3-2 TRBD2 TGTGCCAGCAGCCGTCGGACTAGCTCCAACACCGGGGAGCTGTTTTTT CASSRRTSSNTGELFF
. TRBJ1-2 TRBV5-5 TRBD1 TGTGCCAGCAGCTTGTGGGACAGGGTCGGGAACTATGGCTACACCTTC CASSLWDRVGNYGYTF
. TRBJ2-3 TRBV6-2/TRBV6-3 . TGTGCCAGCAGTTACTCGATACGGGGAAGCACAGATACGCAGTATTTT CASSYSIRGSTDTQYF
. TRBJ2-2 TRBV28 TRBD2 TGTGCCAGCGGACCCCCGGGACTAGAATCCGGGGAGCTGTTTTTT CASGPPGLESGELFF
. TRBJ2-5 TRBV4-2 TRBD2 TGTGCCAGCAGCCCCCTAGCGGGGGGCAGTGAGACCCAGTACTTC CASSPLAGGSETQYF
. TRBJ1-2 TRBV5-4 . TGTGCCAGCAGCTTGGGGGGAGGGTATGGCTACACCTTC CASSLGGGYGYTF
. TRBJ1-1 TRBV18 . TGTGCCAGCTCACCAATCGGACACCCGAACACTGAAGCTTTCTTT CASSPIGHPNTEAFF
. TRBJ2-7 TRBV19 . TGTGCCAGTAGTATAAGCTGGACAGAAGCCTACGAGCAGTACTTC CASSISWTEAYEQYF
. TRBJ2-5 TRBV10-3 TRBD2 TGTGCCATCAGTGACGGGGCTAGCGGGAGTCGGGAGACCCAGTACTTC CAISDGASGSRETQYF
. TRBJ1-5 TRBV18 . TGTGCCAGCTCACCTATACCGAGCTATAGCAATCAGCCCCAGCATTTT CASSPIPSYSNQPQHF
. TRBJ1-5 TRBV5-1 . TGCGCCAGCAGTAATGGGGGCGATCAGCCCCAGCATTTT CASSNGGDQPQHF
. TRBJ2-5 TRBV5-1 . TGCGCCAGCAGCTCGGGATCGACGGAGACCCAGTACTTC CASSSGSTETQYF
few TRBJ2-3 TRBV4-3 TRBD1 TGCGCCAGCAGCCAAGGCCTTGGACAGGGACGTACAGATACGCAGTATTTT CASSQGLGQGRTDTQYF
. TRBJ2-7 TRBV5-4 . TGTGCCAGCAGCTCGAAGACCGGGAAAACCCCCTACGAGCAGTACTTC CASSSKTGKTPYEQYF
. TRBJ2-3 TRBV9 . TGTGCCAGTACCAGGGGAGGGACAGATACGCAGTATTTT CASTRGGTDTQYF
. TRBJ2-1 TRBV18 TRBD2 TGTGCCAGCTCACTCGGGGGGAGCGGAATAGACAATGAGCAGTTCTTC CASSLGGSGIDNEQFF
. TRBJ1-1 TRBV7-3 TRBD1 TGTGCCAGCAGCGCTGGGACAGGGGCCACTGAAGCTTTCTTT CASSAGTGATEAFF
. TRBJ2-1 TRBV5-6 . TGTGCCAGCAGCTTGGCACTCAATGAGCAGTTCTTC CASSLALNEQFF